The sequence of this T cell receptor beta chain was determined in a study of cytomegalovirus exposure and HLA in healthy donors. Study outcomes and limitations: In all likelihood, a cluster of highly shared sequence variants was a sequencing artifact. The authors later found HLA-associated TCR beta chains more clonally expanded than equally common others.

As for this clone: Its antigen is not known.

This CDR3 has 16 residues. The junction had 6 bases not matched to a gene; V was cut back by 4 bases and J by 7 bases. Per the germline V gene, CDR1 is MDHEN and CDR2 is SYDVKM. The PCR used 60 Vbeta and 13 Jbeta primers. Measured with immunoSEQ multiplex PCR; TCRdb has only the in-frame clones, and not every one. This sample yields around 150,000 clones, of which 75% to 90% are seen a single time; over 4% belongs to the top ten. This TCR came from a man aged 45 to 65 in good health and CMV-seropositive. The chain couples TRBV28 to TRBJ2-3, with TRBD2 matching 15 bases. Source material: PBMCs. CDR3 in amino acids: CASSYSGLAGGYTQYF. The CDR3 DNA is TGTGCCAGCAGTTACTCGGGACTAGCGGGAGGTTATACGCAGTATTTT.